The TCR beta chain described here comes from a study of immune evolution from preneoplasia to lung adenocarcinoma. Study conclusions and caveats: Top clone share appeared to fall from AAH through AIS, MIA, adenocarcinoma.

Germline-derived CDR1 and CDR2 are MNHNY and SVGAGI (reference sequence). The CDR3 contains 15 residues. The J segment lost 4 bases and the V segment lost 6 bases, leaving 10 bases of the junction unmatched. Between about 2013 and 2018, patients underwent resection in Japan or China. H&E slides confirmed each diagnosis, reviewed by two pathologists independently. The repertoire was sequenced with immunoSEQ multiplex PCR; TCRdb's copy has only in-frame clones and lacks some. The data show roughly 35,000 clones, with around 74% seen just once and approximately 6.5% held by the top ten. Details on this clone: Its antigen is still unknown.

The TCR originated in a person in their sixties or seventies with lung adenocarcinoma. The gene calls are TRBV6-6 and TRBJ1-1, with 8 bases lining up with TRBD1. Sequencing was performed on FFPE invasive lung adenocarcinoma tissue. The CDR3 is CASRLGTGPGTEAFF. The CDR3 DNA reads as TGTGCCAGCAGACTTGGGACAGGTCCGGGCACTGAAGCTTTCTTT.